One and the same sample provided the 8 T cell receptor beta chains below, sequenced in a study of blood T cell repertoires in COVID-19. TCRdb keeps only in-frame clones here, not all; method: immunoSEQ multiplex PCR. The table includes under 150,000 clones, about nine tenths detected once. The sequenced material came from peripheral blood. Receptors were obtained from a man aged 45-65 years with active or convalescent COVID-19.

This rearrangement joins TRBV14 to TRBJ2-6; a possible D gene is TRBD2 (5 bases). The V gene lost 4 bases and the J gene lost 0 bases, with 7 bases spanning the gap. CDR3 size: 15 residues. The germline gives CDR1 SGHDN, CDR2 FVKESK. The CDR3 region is CASSRGLSGANVLTF. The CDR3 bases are TGTGCCAGCAGCCGAGGACTCTCTGGGGCCAACGTCCTGACTTTC.

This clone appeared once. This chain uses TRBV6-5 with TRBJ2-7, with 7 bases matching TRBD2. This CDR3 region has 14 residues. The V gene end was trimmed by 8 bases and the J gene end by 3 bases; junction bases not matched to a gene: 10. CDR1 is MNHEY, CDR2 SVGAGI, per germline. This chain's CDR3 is CASGRAGPYYEQYF. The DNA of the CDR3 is TGTGCCAGCGGGAGGGCGGGACCTTACTACGAGCAGTACTTC.

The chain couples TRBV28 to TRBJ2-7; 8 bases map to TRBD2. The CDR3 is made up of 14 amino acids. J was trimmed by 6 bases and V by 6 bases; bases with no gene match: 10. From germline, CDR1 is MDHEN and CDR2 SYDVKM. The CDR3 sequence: CASRYPGLEVEQYF. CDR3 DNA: TGTGCCAGCAGATATCCGGGACTAGAAGTCGAGCAGTACTTC.

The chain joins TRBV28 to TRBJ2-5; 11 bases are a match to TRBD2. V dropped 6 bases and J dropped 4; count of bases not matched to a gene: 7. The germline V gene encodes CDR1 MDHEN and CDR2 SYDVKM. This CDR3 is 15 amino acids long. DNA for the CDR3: TGTGCCAGCAGACCGCCTAGCGGGAGGTCAGAGACCCAGTACTTC. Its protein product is CASRPPSGRSETQYF.

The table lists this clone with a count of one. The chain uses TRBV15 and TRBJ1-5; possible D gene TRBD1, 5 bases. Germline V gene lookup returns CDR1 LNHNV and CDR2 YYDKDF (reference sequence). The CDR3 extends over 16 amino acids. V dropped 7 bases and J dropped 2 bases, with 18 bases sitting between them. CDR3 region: CATKSGAPGGNQPQHF. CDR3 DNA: TGTGCCACCAAATCCGGGGCCCCGGGAGGCAATCAGCCCCAGCATTTT.

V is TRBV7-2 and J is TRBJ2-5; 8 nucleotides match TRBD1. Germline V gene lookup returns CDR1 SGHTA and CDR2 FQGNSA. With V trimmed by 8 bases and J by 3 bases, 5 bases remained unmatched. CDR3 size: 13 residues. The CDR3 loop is CASCTGGKETQYF. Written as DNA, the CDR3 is TGTGCCAGCTGTACAGGGGGGAAAGAGACCCAGTACTTC.

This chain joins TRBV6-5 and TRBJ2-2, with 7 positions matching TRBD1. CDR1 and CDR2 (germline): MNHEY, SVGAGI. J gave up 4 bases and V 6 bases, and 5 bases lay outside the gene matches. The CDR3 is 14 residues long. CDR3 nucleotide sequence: TGTGCCAGCAGGCTCCCAGGGGGCACCGGGGAGCTGTTTTTT. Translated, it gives CASRLPGGTGELFF.

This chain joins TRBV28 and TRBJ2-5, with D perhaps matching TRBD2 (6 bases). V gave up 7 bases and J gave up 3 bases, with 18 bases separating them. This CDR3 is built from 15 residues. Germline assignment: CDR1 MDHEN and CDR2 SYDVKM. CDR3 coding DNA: TGTGCCAGCACCGTCCCCTCATGGGGGGAAGAGACCCAGTACTTC. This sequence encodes CASTVPSWGEETQYF. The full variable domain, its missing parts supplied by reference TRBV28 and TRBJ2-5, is DVKVTQSSRYLVKRTGEKVFLECVQDMDHENMFWYRQDPGLGLRLIYFSYDVKMKEKGDIPEGYSVSREKKERFSLILESASTNQTSMYLCASTVPSWGEETQYFGPGTRLLVL.